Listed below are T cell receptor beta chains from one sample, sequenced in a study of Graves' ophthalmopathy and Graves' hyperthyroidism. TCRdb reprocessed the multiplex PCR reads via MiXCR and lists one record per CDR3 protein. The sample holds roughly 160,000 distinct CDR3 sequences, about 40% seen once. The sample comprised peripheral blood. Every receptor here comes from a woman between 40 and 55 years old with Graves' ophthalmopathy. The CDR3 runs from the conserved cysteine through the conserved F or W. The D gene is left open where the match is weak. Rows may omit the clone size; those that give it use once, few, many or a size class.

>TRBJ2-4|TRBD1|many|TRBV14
CASSLDRAIQYF
TGTGCCAGCAGCCTGGACAGGGCCATTCAGTACTTC
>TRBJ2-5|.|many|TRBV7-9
CASSPPRQETQYF
TGTGCCAGCAGTCCCCCCCGCCAAGAGACCCAGTACTTC
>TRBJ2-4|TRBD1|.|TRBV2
CASGLGTATRDIQYF
TGTGCCAGCGGATTAGGGACAGCCACCCGAGACATTCAGTACTTC
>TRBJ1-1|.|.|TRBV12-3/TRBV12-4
CASSTPEGMNTEAFF
TGTGCCAGCAGTACGCCAGAAGGGATGAACACTGAAGCTTTCTTT
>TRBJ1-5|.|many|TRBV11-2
CASSRTDNQPQHF
TGTGCCAGCAGCCGGACGGACAATCAGCCCCAGCATTTT
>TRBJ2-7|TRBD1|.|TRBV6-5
CASSYAGTARAEQYF
TGTGCCAGCAGTTACGCCGGGACAGCGCGTGCCGAGCAGTACTTC
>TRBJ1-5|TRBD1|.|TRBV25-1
CASGNLWRDRGVNSNQPQHF
TGTGCCAGCGGAAACCTCTGGCGGGACAGGGGGGTGAATAGCAATCAGCCCCAGCATTTT
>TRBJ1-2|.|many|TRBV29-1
CSVGSTETGYTF
TGCAGCGTTGGTTCGACAGAGACTGGCTACACCTTC
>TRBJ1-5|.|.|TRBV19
CASSIDPGMAQPQHF
TGTGCCAGTAGTATAGATCCAGGGATGGCTCAGCCCCAGCATTTT
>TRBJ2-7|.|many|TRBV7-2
CASSFANYEQYF
TGTGCCAGCAGCTTCGCGAACTACGAGCAGTACTTC
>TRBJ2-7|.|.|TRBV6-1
CASSQVRGTYEQYF
TGTGCCAGCAGCCAAGTCCGGGGTACCTACGAGCAGTACTTC
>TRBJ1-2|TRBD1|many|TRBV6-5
CASSPGGGKSGYTF
TGTGCCAGCAGCCCAGGGGGTGGAAAGTCTGGCTACACCTTC
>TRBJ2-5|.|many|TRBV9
CASSVGAWETQYF
TGTGCCAGCAGCGTAGGGGCCTGGGAGACCCAGTACTTC
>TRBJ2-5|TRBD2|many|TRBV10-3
CAISVLAGGLETQYF
TGTGCCATCAGTGTTCTAGCGGGAGGGCTTGAGACCCAGTACTTC
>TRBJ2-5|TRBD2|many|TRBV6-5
CASKAGGPVTQYF
TGTGCCAGCAAAGCGGGGGGGCCGGTGACCCAGTACTTC
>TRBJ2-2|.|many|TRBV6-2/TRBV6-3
CASSRNTGELFF
TGTGCCAGCAGCAGGAACACCGGGGAGCTGTTTTTT
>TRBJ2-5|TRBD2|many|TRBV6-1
CASSQRGGPKTQYF
TGTGCCAGCAGCCAACGGGGAGGGCCGAAGACCCAGTACTTC
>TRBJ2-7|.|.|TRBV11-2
CASSLVGRVSYEQYF
TGTGCCAGCAGCTTAGTAGGCAGGGTAAGCTACGAGCAGTACTTC
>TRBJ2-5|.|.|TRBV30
CAWSGAAQETQYF
TGTGCCTGGAGTGGAGCGGCCCAAGAGACCCAGTACTTC
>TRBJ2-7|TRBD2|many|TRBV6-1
CASSEPLGLAGTYEQYF
TGTGCCAGCAGTGAGCCCCTGGGACTAGCGGGGACCTACGAGCAGTACTTC
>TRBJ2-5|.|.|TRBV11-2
CASSPFAPTQYF
TGTGCCAGCAGCCCCTTTGCCCCCACCCAGTACTTC
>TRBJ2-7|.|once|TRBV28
CASSITGLSYEQYF
TGTGCCAGCAGTATTACAGGTCTCTCCTACGAGCAGTACTTC